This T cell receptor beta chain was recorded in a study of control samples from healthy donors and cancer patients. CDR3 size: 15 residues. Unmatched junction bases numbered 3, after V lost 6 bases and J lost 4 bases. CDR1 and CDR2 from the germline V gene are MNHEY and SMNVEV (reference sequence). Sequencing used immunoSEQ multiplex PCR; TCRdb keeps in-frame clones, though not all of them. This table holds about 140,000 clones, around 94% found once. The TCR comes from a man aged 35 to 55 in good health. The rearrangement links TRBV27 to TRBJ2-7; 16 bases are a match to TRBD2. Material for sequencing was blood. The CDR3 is CASRGTSGGVYEQYF. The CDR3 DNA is TGTGCCAGCAGAGGGACTAGCGGGGGGGTGTACGAGCAGTACTTC.